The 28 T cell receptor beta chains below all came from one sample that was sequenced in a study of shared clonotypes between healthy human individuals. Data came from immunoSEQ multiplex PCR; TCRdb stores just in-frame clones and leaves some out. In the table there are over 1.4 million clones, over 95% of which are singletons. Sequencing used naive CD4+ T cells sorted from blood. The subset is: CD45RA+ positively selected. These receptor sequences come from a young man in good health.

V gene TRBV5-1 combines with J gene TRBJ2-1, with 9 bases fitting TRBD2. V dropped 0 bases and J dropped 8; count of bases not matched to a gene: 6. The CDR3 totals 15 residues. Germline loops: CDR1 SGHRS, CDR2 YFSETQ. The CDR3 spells CASSLAGTSTDEQFF. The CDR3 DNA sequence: TGCGCCAGCAGCTTGGCCGGGACTAGCACCGATGAGCAGTTCTTC.

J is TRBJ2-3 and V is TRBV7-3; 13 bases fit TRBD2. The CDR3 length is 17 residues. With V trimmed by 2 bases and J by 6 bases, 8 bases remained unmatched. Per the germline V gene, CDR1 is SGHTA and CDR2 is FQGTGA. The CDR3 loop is CASSLPGLAGAGDTQYF. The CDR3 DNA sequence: TGTGCCAGCAGCTTACCCGGACTAGCGGGAGCAGGGGATACGCAGTATTTT.

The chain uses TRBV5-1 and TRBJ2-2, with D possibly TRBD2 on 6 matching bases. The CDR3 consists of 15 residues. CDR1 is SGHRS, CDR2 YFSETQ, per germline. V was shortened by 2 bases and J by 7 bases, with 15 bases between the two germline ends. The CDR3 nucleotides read TGCGCCAGCAGCTTATTAGCGGCAGGAGGCGGGGAGCTGTTTTTT. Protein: CASSLLAAGGGELFF.

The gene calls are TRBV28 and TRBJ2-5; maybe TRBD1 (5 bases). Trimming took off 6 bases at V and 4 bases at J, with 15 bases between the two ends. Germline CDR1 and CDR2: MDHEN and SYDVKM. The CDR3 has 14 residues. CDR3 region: CASSVTGAVETQYF. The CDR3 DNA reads TGTGCCAGCAGCGTCACTGGGGCAGTAGAGACCCAGTACTTC.

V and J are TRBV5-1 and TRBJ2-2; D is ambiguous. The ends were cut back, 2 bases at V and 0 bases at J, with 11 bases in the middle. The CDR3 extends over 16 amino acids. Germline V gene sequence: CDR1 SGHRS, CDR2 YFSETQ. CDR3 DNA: TGCGCCAGCAGCTTTAACCCGTCGACGAACACCGGGGAGCTGTTTTTT. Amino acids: CASSFNPSTNTGELFF.

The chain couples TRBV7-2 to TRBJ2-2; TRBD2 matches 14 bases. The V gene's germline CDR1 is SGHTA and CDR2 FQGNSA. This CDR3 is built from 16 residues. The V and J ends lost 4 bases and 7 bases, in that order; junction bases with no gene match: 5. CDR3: CASSSGLAGAVGELFF. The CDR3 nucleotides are TGTGCCAGCAGCTCGGGACTAGCGGGAGCTGTCGGGGAGCTGTTTTTT.

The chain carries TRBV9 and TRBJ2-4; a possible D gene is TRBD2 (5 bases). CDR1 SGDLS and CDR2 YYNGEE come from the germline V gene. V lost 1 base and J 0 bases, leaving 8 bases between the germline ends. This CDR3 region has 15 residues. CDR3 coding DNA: TGTGCCAGCAGCGTAAGCGGTTTAGCCAAAAACATTCAGTACTTC. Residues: CASSVSGLAKNIQYF.

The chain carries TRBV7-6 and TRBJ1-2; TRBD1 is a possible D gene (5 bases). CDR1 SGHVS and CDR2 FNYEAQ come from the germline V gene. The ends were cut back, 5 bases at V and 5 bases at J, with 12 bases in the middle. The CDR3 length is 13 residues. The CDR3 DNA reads TGTGCCAGCAGCCCAGACCAGGGATATGGCTACACCTTC. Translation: CASSPDQGYGYTF.

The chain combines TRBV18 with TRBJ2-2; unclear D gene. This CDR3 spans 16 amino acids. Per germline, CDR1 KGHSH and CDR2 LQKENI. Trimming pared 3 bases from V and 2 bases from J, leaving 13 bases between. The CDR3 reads CASSPLQYRNTGELFF. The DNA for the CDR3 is TGTGCCAGCTCACCCCTCCAGTACAGAAACACCGGGGAGCTGTTTTTT.

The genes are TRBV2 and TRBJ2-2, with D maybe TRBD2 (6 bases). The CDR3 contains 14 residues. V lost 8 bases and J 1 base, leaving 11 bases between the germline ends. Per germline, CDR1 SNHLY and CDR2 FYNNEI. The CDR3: CASGGSRNTGELFF. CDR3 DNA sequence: TGTGCCAGCGGAGGGTCCCGGAACACCGGGGAGCTGTTTTTT.

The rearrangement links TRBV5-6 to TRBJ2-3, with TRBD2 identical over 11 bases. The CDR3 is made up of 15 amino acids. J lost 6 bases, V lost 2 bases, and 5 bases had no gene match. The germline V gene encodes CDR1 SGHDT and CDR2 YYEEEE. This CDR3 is CASSLLAGVVDTQYF. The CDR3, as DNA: TGTGCCAGCAGCTTACTAGCGGGAGTGGTGGATACGCAGTATTTT.

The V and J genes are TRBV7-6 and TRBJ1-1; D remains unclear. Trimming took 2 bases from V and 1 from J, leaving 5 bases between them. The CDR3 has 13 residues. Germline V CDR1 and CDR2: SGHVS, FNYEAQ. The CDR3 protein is CASSLLWNTEAFF. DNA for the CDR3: TGTGCCAGCAGCTTACTATGGAACACTGAAGCTTTCTTT.

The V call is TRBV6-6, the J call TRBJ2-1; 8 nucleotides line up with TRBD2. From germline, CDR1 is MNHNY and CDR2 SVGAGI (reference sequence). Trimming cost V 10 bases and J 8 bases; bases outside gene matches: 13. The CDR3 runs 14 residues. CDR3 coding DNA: TGTGCCACTACTACCGGGACTAGTAGGGATGAGCAGTTCTTC. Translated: CATTTGTSRDEQFF.

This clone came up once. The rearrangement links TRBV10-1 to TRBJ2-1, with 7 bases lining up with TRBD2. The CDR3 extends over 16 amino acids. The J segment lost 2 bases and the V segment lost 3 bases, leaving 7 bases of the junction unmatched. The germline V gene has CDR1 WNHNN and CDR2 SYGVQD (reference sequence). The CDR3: CASSELAGRAYNEQFF. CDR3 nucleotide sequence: TGCGCCAGCAGTGAACTGGCGGGGAGGGCCTACAATGAGCAGTTCTTC.

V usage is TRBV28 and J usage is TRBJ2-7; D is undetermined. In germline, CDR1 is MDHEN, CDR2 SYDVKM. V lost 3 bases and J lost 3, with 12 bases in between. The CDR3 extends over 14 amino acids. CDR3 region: CASSLVRSGYEQYF. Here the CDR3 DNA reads TGTGCCAGCAGTTTGGTCCGGTCAGGCTACGAGCAGTACTTC.

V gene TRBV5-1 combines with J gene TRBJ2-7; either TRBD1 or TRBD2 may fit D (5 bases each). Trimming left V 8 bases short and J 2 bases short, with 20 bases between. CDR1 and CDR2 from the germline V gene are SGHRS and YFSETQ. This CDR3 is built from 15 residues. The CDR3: CASKLGTVGTYEQYF. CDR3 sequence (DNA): TGCGCCAGTAAACTGGGGACCGTCGGGACCTACGAGCAGTACTTC.

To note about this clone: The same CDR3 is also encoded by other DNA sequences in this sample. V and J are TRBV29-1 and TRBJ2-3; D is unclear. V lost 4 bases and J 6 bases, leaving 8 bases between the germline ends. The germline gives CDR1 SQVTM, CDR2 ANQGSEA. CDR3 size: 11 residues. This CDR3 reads CSVVYPDTQYF. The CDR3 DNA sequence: TGCAGCGTTGTTTATCCGGATACGCAGTATTTT.

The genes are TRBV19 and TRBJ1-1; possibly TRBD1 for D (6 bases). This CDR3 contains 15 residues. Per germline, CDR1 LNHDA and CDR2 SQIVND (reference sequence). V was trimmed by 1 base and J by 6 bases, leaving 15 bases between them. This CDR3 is CASSIVPGVVAEAFF. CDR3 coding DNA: TGTGCCAGTAGTATAGTTCCAGGGGTGGTGGCTGAAGCTTTCTTT. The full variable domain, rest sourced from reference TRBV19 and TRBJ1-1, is DGGITQSPKYLFRKEGQNVTLSCEQNLNHDAMYWYRQDPGQGLRLIYYSQIVNDFQKGDIAEGYSVSREKKESFPLTVTSAQKNPTAFYLCASSIVPGVVAEAFFGQGTRLTVV.

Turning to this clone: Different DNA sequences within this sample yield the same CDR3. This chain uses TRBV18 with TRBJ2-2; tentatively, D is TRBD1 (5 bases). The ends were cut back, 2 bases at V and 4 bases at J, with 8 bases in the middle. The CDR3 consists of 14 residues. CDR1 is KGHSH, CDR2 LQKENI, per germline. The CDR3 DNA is TGTGCCAGCTCACCAGGACAAACCACCGGGGAGCTGTTTTTT. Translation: CASSPGQTTGELFF.

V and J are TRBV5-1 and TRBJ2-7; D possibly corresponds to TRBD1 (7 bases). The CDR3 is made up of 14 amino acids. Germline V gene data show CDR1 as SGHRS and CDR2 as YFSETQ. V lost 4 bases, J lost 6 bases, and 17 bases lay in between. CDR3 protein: CASSPDRRELEQYF. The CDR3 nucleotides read TGCGCCAGCAGCCCGGACAGGAGGGAACTCGAGCAGTACTTC.

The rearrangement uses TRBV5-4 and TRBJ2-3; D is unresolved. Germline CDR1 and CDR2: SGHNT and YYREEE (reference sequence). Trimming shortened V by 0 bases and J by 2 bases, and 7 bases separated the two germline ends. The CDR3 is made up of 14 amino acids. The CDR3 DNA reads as TGTGCCAGCAGCTTGGAACGGAACACAGATACGCAGTATTTT. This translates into CASSLERNTDTQYF.

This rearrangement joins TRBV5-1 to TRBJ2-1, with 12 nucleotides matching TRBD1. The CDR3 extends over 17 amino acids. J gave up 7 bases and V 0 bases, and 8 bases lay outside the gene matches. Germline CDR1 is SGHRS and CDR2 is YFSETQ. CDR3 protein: CASSLESGQGARNEQFF. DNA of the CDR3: TGCGCCAGCAGCTTGGAATCGGGACAGGGGGCGCGGAATGAGCAGTTCTTC.

DNA for the CDR3: TGTGCCAGCAGCCGCACCCTCGACAGGAGTGAAGCTTTCTTT. Protein sequence: CASSRTLDRSEAFF. This chain joins TRBV27 and TRBJ1-1; a weak D match, TRBD1 (6 bases). Germline-derived CDR1 and CDR2 are MNHEY and SMNVEV (reference sequence). This CDR3 has 14 residues. Trimming stripped 6 bases from V and 7 bases from J, with 18 bases between.

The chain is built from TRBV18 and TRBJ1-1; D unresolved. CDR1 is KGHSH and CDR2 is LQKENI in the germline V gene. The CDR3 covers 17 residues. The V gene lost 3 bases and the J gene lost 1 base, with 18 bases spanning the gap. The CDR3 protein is CASSPLTVALGNTEAFF. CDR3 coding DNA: TGTGCCAGCTCACCCCTGACGGTAGCTTTGGGGAACACTGAAGCTTTCTTT.

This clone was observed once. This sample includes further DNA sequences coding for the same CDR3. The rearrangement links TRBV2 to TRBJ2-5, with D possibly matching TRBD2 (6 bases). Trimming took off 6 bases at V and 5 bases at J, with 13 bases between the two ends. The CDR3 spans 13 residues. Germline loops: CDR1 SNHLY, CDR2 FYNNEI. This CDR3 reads CASRGGSGETQYF. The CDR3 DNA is TGTGCCAGCAGAGGAGGGTCCGGGGAGACCCAGTACTTC.

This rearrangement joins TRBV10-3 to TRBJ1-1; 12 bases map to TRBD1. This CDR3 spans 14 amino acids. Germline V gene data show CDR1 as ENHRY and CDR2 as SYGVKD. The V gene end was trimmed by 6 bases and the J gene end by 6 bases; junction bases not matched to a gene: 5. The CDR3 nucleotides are TGTGCCATCAGGGGACAGGGGGCTATCGCTGAAGCTTTCTTT. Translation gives CAIRGQGAIAEAFF.

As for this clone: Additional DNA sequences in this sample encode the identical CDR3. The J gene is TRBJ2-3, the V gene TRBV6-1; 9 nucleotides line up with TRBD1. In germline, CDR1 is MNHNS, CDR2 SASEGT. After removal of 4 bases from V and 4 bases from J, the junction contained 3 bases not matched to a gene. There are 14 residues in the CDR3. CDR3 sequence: CASSATGGADTQYF. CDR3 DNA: TGTGCCAGCAGTGCCACAGGGGGCGCAGATACGCAGTATTTT.

The CDR3 spells CATSREYRGLTEAFF. CDR3 DNA sequence: TGTGCCACCAGCAGAGAATACAGGGGGCTCACTGAAGCTTTCTTT. The V and J genes are TRBV15 and TRBJ1-1; 9 positions match TRBD1. The CDR3 extends over 15 amino acids. Germline loops: CDR1 LNHNV, CDR2 YYDKDF (reference sequence). V lost 0 bases, J lost 4 bases, and 3 bases stayed unmatched.